A single sample gave rise to the 9 T cell receptor beta chains below, sequenced in a study of cytomegalovirus exposure and HLA in healthy donors. The PCR ran on 60 Vbeta and 13 Jbeta primers. Profiled with immunoSEQ multiplex PCR; TCRdb holds only in-frame clones, not every one. This table has roughly 250,000 clones, 80% appearing once. Sequencing was done on a sample of PBMCs. The receptor source for this set is a girl aged 2 to 9 in good health and CMV-seronegative.

The table lists this clone with a count of one. V gene TRBV12-5 combines with J gene TRBJ2-1; a possible D gene is TRBD2 (6 bases). The germline CDR1 and CDR2 sequences are LGHNT and FRNRAP. This CDR3 spans 14 amino acids. V dropped 2 bases and J dropped 5 bases, with 10 bases sitting between them. CDR3 region: CASGLNGGDNEQFF. CDR3 DNA sequence: TGTGCTAGTGGTTTGAACGGGGGAGACAATGAGCAGTTCTTC.

This rearrangement joins TRBV9 to TRBJ1-2; D is possibly TRBD1 (6 bases). Trimming stripped 7 bases from V and 1 base from J, with 11 bases between. The germline V gene has CDR1 SGDLS and CDR2 YYNGEE. The CDR3 has 13 residues. The DNA of the CDR3 is TGTGCCAGCTCCGACAGGCTTAACTATGGCTACACCTTC. Translating it yields CASSDRLNYGYTF.

A remark on this clone: Other nucleotide sequences from this sample produce the same CDR3. The J gene is TRBJ2-2, the V gene TRBV14, with a possible D match to TRBD2 (6 bases). This CDR3 is 13 amino acids long. The ends were cut back, 2 bases at V and 5 bases at J, with 6 bases in the middle. Looked up from germline, CDR1 is SGHDN and CDR2 is FVKESK. This chain's CDR3 is CASSQRGTGELFF. The CDR3 bases are TGTGCCAGCAGCCAACGGGGGACCGGGGAGCTGTTTTTT.

This rearrangement joins TRBV25-1 to TRBJ1-4; D is possibly TRBD1 (5 bases). CDR3 size: 14 residues. Germline lookup yields CDR1 MGHDK and CDR2 SYGVNS. V lost 3 bases to trimming and J lost 0 bases, with 5 bases between them. Written as DNA, the CDR3 is TGTGCCAGCAGTGACAGGGCAACTAATGAAAAACTGTTTTTT. It translates to CASSDRATNEKLFF.

This clone was detected once. The V call is TRBV27, the J call TRBJ2-7; TRBD2 is a possible D gene (6 bases). V lost 6 bases, J lost 2 bases, and 14 bases lay in between. Germline assignment: CDR1 MNHEY and CDR2 SMNVEV (reference sequence). The CDR3 totals 14 residues. CDR3 residues: CASSVIGGAYEQYF. The CDR3 coding sequence is TGTGCCAGCAGCGTTATTGGAGGGGCCTACGAGCAGTACTTC.

The chain links TRBV10-3 to TRBJ2-2, with D possibly being TRBD2 (5 bases). Trimming cost V 0 bases and J 4 bases, with 9 bases left between them. Germline-derived CDR1 and CDR2 are ENHRY and SYGVKD. This CDR3 region has 15 residues. The CDR3 reads CAISESTAGTGELFF. CDR3 nucleotides: TGTGCCATCAGTGAGTCGACGGCGGGCACCGGGGAGCTGTTTTTT.

The chain links TRBV5-1 to TRBJ2-1, with D tentatively TRBD2 (6 bases). V was cut by 9 bases and J by 4 bases, with 20 bases left in between. CDR3 size: 15 residues. CDR1 and CDR2 (germline): SGHRS, YFSETQ. CDR3: CATQGGTSPYNEQFF. CDR3 sequence (DNA): TGCGCCACCCAAGGAGGAACTAGCCCATACAATGAGCAGTTCTTC.

On this clone itself: Other DNA sequences in the same sample also yield this CDR3. The chain couples TRBV4-1 to TRBJ1-5, with D tentatively TRBD1 (6 bases). The CDR3 length is 15 residues. Germline V gives CDR1 MGHRA, CDR2 YSYEKL. V gave up 1 base and J gave up 2 bases, with 9 bases separating them. For the CDR3, the DNA is TGCGCCAGCAGCCAAGTCAGGGGTGGCAATCAGCCCCAGCATTTT. This codes for CASSQVRGGNQPQHF.

This clone was detected only a few times. The genes are TRBV19 and TRBJ2-5, with D possibly being TRBD2 (6 bases). Germline lookup yields CDR1 LNHDA and CDR2 SQIVND (reference sequence). Trimming removed 7 bases from V and 2 bases from J, with 14 bases in between. There are 14 residues in the CDR3. CDR3 region: CASNDGAGQETQYF. The CDR3 region has the DNA TGTGCCAGTAACGACGGGGCGGGACAAGAGACCCAGTACTTC. Together with reference TRBV19 and TRBJ2-5, the CDR3 gives the full variable domain: DGGITQSPKYLFRKEGQNVTLSCEQNLNHDAMYWYRQDPGQGLRLIYYSQIVNDFQKGDIAEGYSVSREKKESFPLTVTSAQKNPTAFYLCASNDGAGQETQYFGPGTRLLVL.